A single sample gave rise to the 30 T cell receptor beta chains below, sequenced in a study of blood T cell repertoires in COVID-19. Generated by immunoSEQ multiplex PCR, the TCRdb table keeps only in-frame clones and is missing some. Among around 140,000 clones, 80% to 90% were seen once, and the ten largest hold about 4.1%. The sample consisted of PBMCs or T cells enriched from blood (not recorded which). These receptors were collected from a man aged 45 to 65 who had recovered from COVID-19.

This clone appeared a single time. The chain uses TRBV6-5 and TRBJ1-5; TRBD1 might be the D (6 bases). This CDR3 is built from 15 residues. Germline loops: CDR1 MNHEY, CDR2 SVGAGI. V was cut by 4 bases and J by 4 bases, with 14 bases left in between. CDR3 residues: CASSSSGTPNQPQHF. Here the CDR3 DNA reads TGTGCCAGCAGTTCGTCCGGGACACCTAATCAGCCCCAGCATTTT.

V gene TRBV28 combines with J gene TRBJ1-2, with 7 bases lining up with TRBD1. V shed 5 bases, J shed 6 bases, and the junction held 12 bases outside the gene matches. This CDR3 has 15 amino acids. Germline assignment: CDR1 MDHEN and CDR2 SYDVKM. The CDR3 is CASSLVGTAPNGYTF. The DNA of the CDR3 is TGTGCCAGCAGTCTAGTGGGGACAGCTCCTAATGGCTACACCTTC.

The rearrangement links TRBV7-8 to TRBJ2-3; D uncertain. V lost 1 base and J lost 6, with 8 bases in between. The CDR3 is made up of 13 amino acids. CDR1 is SGHVS and CDR2 is FQNEAQ in the germline V gene. The DNA of the CDR3 is TGTGCCAGCAGCTTAGTTTCGGTTGATACGCAGTATTTT. This translates into CASSLVSVDTQYF.

The rearrangement uses TRBV3-1 (or the pseudogene TRBV3-2) and TRBJ2-5; unclear D gene. V gave up 0 bases and J gave up 7 bases, with 12 bases separating them. Germline CDR1 reads LGHDT; CDR2 reads YNNKEL (reference sequence). The CDR3 is 14 amino acids. CDR3 protein: CASSQDLPSGTQYF. CDR3 nucleotides: TGTGCCAGCAGCCAAGATCTCCCTAGTGGGACCCAGTACTTC.

The rearrangement uses TRBV5-4 and TRBJ1-1; no reliable D call. CDR1 and CDR2 (germline): SGHNT, YYREEE (reference sequence). V was shortened by 7 bases and J by 5 bases, with 15 bases between the two germline ends. There are 13 residues in the CDR3. In nucleotides, the CDR3 is TGTGCCAGCCAGGCTGGGTTAGAGACTGAAGCTTTCTTT. It encodes CASQAGLETEAFF. The full variable domain, its missing parts supplied by reference TRBV5-4 and TRBJ1-1, is ETGVTQSPTHLIKTRGQQVTLRCSSQSGHNTVSWYQQALGQGPQFIFQYYREEENGRGNFPPRFSGLQFPNYSSELNVNALELDDSALYLCASQAGLETEAFFGQGTRLTVV.

The chain joins TRBV4-3 to TRBJ2-2; TRBD2 might be the D (5 bases). V dropped 0 bases and J dropped 4 bases, with 12 bases sitting between them. The CDR3 has 16 residues. The germline CDR1 and CDR2 sequences are LGHNA and YSLEER. The CDR3 spells CASSQEGVAGTGELFF. Here the CDR3 DNA reads TGCGCCAGCAGCCAAGAAGGAGTGGCGGGCACCGGGGAGCTGTTTTTT.

This chain joins TRBV4-3 and TRBJ1-6, with 8 nucleotides matching TRBD1. The CDR3 length is 17 residues. V shed 0 bases, J shed 7 bases, and the junction held 8 bases outside the gene matches. Germline lookup yields CDR1 LGHNA and CDR2 YSLEER. CDR3 region: CASSQEARTGSNSPLHF. As DNA, the CDR3 is TGCGCCAGCAGCCAAGAGGCAAGGACAGGGAGCAATTCACCCCTCCACTTT.

This chain uses TRBV11-3 with TRBJ1-3; a possible D gene is TRBD1 (5 bases). Looked up from germline, CDR1 is SGHNT and CDR2 is YENEEA. The CDR3 is 14 residues long. V dropped 3 bases and J dropped 0 bases, with 6 bases sitting between them. The CDR3 spells CASSLGGSGNTIYF. Written as DNA, the CDR3 is TGTGCCAGCAGCTTGGGGGGCTCTGGAAACACCATATATTTT.

The chain couples TRBV6-5 to TRBJ2-5; 9 bases fit TRBD2. The ends lost 6 bases at V and 7 bases at J; junction bases unmatched: 6. The V gene's germline CDR1 is MNHEY and CDR2 SVGAGI. This CDR3 comprises 13 residues. CDR3 protein: CASRGTSRVTQYF. Written as DNA, the CDR3 is TGTGCCAGCAGAGGGACTAGCCGCGTGACCCAGTACTTC.

V and J are TRBV6-2 or TRBV6-3 and TRBJ1-5, with 10 nucleotides matching TRBD1. There are 16 residues in the CDR3. Unmatched junction bases numbered 9, after V lost 2 bases and J lost 8 bases. CDR1 is MNHEY, CDR2 SVGEGT, per germline. The DNA for the CDR3 is TGTGCCAGCAGTTACGGGGGGACAGGGGATGTAAAGCCCCAGCATTTT. Translation gives CASSYGGTGDVKPQHF.

The rearrangement joins TRBV5-4 to TRBJ2-5; 8 bases match TRBD2. V lost 4 bases to trimming and J lost 3 bases; unmatched junction nucleotides: 5. This CDR3 spans 14 amino acids. Per germline, CDR1 SGHNT and CDR2 YYREEE (reference sequence). The CDR3 DNA sequence: TGTGCCAGCAGCCCTGGACTAGCAAAAGAGACCCAGTACTTC. Translated, it gives CASSPGLAKETQYF.

This clone was observed once. This chain joins TRBV30 and TRBJ1-1, with 7 bases identical to TRBD1. Germline CDR1 and CDR2: GTSNPN and SVGIG (reference sequence). The CDR3 has 16 amino acids. Germline trimming cut 2 bases from V and 3 bases from J; bases unmatched to any gene: 12. CDR3 sequence: CAWSFLDRDSHTEAFF. CDR3 bases: TGTGCCTGGAGTTTCCTAGACCGGGACAGTCACACTGAAGCTTTCTTT.

Comments on this clone: A read error may explain this, as a much larger clone is one base away. This same CDR3 is encoded by further DNA sequences in the sample. The genes are TRBV5-1 and TRBJ2-1, with TRBD2 matching over 9 bases. Trimming cost V 4 bases and J 4 bases; bases outside gene matches: 3. The CDR3 spans 14 residues. The germline gives CDR1 SGHRS, CDR2 YFSETQ. CDR3 nucleotides: TGCGCCAGCAGCCTTAGCGGGGGATACAATGAGCAGTTCTTC. Its translation is CASSLSGGYNEQFF.

The chain joins TRBV4-3 to TRBJ2-5, with D possibly being TRBD1 (5 bases). The germline V gene has CDR1 LGHNA and CDR2 YSLEER. This CDR3 is built from 13 residues. Between the trimmed V and J ends, which lost 2 bases and 5 bases, there was a span of 9 bases. The CDR3 nucleotides are TGCGCCAGCAGCCAACAGGGTTGGGAGACCCAGTACTTC. Translation: CASSQQGWETQYF.

The chain couples TRBV14 to TRBJ2-2; 11 bases align to TRBD2. The germline gives CDR1 SGHDN, CDR2 FVKESK. The CDR3 runs to 18 residues. V lost 0 bases, J lost 5 bases, and 8 bases stayed unmatched. CDR3 sequence: CASSQDKKLAGVTGELFF. The CDR3 DNA sequence: TGTGCCAGCAGCCAAGATAAGAAACTAGCGGGAGTTACCGGGGAGCTGTTTTTT. The full variable domain, in which reference TRBV14 and TRBJ2-2 provide the parts outside the CDR3, is EAGVTQFPSHSVIEKGQTVTLRCDPISGHDNLYWYRRVMGKEIKFLLHFVKESKQDESGMPNNRFLAERTGGTYSTLKVQPAELEDSGVYFCASSQDKKLAGVTGELFFGEGSRLTVL.

This rearrangement joins TRBV7-8 to TRBJ2-5; 9 positions match TRBD2. Germline V lookup: CDR1 SGHVS, CDR2 FQNEAQ. The CDR3 consists of 17 residues. With V trimmed by 1 base and J by 0 bases, 6 bases remained unmatched. The CDR3 DNA reads TGTGCCAGCAGCTTAGGGGCTAGCGGGGAATACCAAGAGACCCAGTACTTC. Amino acid sequence: CASSLGASGEYQETQYF.

This chain connects TRBV6-5 to TRBJ2-3; 13 nucleotides match TRBD2. J was trimmed by 3 bases and V by 6 bases; bases with no gene match: 3. CDR1 MNHEY and CDR2 SVGAGI come from the germline V gene. The CDR3 length is 15 residues. The CDR3 region has the DNA TGTGCCAGCAGACGGACTAGCGGGAGTACAGATACGCAGTATTTT. Translated: CASRRTSGSTDTQYF.

The chain uses TRBV18 and TRBJ2-5, with 9 bases matching TRBD1. The CDR3 covers 14 residues. V lost 6 bases to trimming and J lost 5 bases; unmatched junction nucleotides: 7. From germline, CDR1 is KGHSH and CDR2 LQKENI. CDR3 in DNA: TGTGCCAGCTCGGGACAGGGTTTGACGGAGACCCAGTACTTC. Translating gives CASSGQGLTETQYF.

The chain combines TRBV12-3 or TRBV12-4 with TRBJ1-1; D gene uncertain. CDR3 length: 13 amino acids. V shed 0 bases and J shed 5 bases, with 7 bases lying between them. The CDR3 sequence: CASSLARHTEAFF. The DNA of the CDR3 is TGTGCCAGCAGTTTAGCGCGACATACTGAAGCTTTCTTT.

Worth noting for this clone: Relative to the germline gene, one junction end is altered; a read error may explain this. The genes are TRBV4-3 and TRBJ2-3; weak D call: TRBD2 (6 bases). CDR1 and CDR2 (germline): LGHNA, YSLEER. The CDR3 is 15 amino acids. The CDR3 nucleotides read TGCGCCAGCAGCTTCCGGGACTCTAGCACAGATGCGCAGTATTTT. Protein sequence: CASSFRDSSTDAQYF.

This chain uses TRBV7-9 with TRBJ1-2, with TRBD1 matching over 8 bases. Germline CDR1 SEHNR, CDR2 FQNEAQ (reference sequence). The CDR3 spans 13 residues. The junction had 3 bases not matched to a gene; V was cut back by 2 bases and J by 7 bases. Here the CDR3 reads CASSLQGATGYTF. For the CDR3, the DNA is TGTGCCAGCAGCTTACAGGGGGCGACTGGCTACACCTTC.

The genes are TRBV6-2 or TRBV6-3 and TRBJ1-6; maybe TRBD1 (5 bases). The CDR3 runs 15 residues. Trimming shortened V by 6 bases and J by 5 bases, and 14 bases separated the two germline ends. The V gene's germline CDR1 is MNHEY and CDR2 SVGEGT. The CDR3 DNA reads as TGTGCCAGCAGCCCGCCGGGGGGGAATAATTCACCCCTCCACTTT. This encodes CASSPPGGNNSPLHF.

This clone was observed a few times. The V and J genes are TRBV6-5 and TRBJ2-3; 8 nucleotides line up with TRBD1. Trimming took 6 bases from V and 3 from J; bases not matched to a gene: 5. Germline-derived CDR1 and CDR2 are MNHEY and SVGAGI. The CDR3 sequence is 14 residues long. The CDR3 is CASSGQGPTDTQYF. The CDR3 DNA is TGTGCCAGCAGCGGACAGGGACCGACAGATACGCAGTATTTT.

J is TRBJ2-1 and V is TRBV11-3, with D perhaps TRBD1 (6 bases). The CDR3 is made up of 15 amino acids. V was shortened by 1 base and J by 1 base, with 8 bases between the two germline ends. Germline lookup yields CDR1 SGHNT and CDR2 YENEEA. CDR3 nucleotides: TGTGCCAGCAGCTTAGGGACAGTATCCTACAATGAGCAGTTCTTC. As protein: CASSLGTVSYNEQFF.

This clone was observed a few times. The J gene is TRBJ2-7, the V gene TRBV3-1 (or the pseudogene TRBV3-2); D is possibly TRBD1 (6 bases). V lost 1 base and J lost 1, with 8 bases in between. This CDR3 spans 14 amino acids. Germline V gives CDR1 LGHDT, CDR2 YNNKEL (reference sequence). The CDR3 spells CASSQVQGSYEQYF. In nucleotides, the CDR3 is TGTGCCAGCAGCCAAGTCCAGGGGTCCTACGAGCAGTACTTC.

The genes are TRBV3-1 (or the pseudogene TRBV3-2) and TRBJ1-5; possibly TRBD1 for D (6 bases). The length of the CDR3 is 14 residues. CDR1 and CDR2 from the germline V gene are LGHDT and YNNKEL (reference sequence). Trimming removed 5 bases from V and 7 bases from J, with 15 bases in between. CDR3 in amino acids: CASSNGQPSQPQHF. CDR3 DNA: TGTGCCAGCAGCAACGGACAGCCAAGCCAGCCCCAGCATTTT.

V and J are TRBV6-5 and TRBJ1-5; 11 nucleotides line up with TRBD1. With V trimmed by 9 bases and J by 7 bases, 8 bases remained unmatched. The CDR3 consists of 14 residues. CDR1 is MNHEY, CDR2 SVGAGI, per germline. Here the CDR3 DNA reads TGTGCCAGTGGAAGGACAGGGGGCAGACAGCCCCAGCATTTT. It specifies CASGRTGGRQPQHF.

V and J are TRBV4-3 and TRBJ1-1; D perhaps matches TRBD1 (5 bases). Per germline, CDR1 LGHNA and CDR2 YSLEER. The ends were cut back, 8 bases at V and 2 bases at J, with 15 bases in the middle. The CDR3 loop spans 14 amino acids. The CDR3: CASASGRSNTEAFF. The CDR3 region has the DNA TGCGCCAGCGCCTCAGGGCGGAGTAACACTGAAGCTTTCTTT.

The rearrangement joins TRBV14 to TRBJ2-7; 7 bases fit TRBD2. Germline assignment: CDR1 SGHDN and CDR2 FVKESK. The CDR3 runs to 14 residues. Unmatched junction bases numbered 3, after V lost 4 bases and J lost 0 bases. This CDR3 is CASSPWDYSYEQYF. DNA for the CDR3: TGTGCCAGCAGCCCGTGGGACTACTCCTACGAGCAGTACTTC.

The chain links TRBV19 to TRBJ1-5; 7 nucleotides agree with TRBD1. This CDR3 has 15 residues. The V gene end was trimmed by 4 bases and the J gene end by 5 bases; junction bases not matched to a gene: 8. The V gene's germline CDR1 is LNHDA and CDR2 SQIVND (reference sequence). The CDR3 spells CASSSGTAVYQPQHF. The DNA for the CDR3 is TGTGCCAGTAGTAGCGGGACAGCAGTATATCAGCCCCAGCATTTT.